This T cell receptor beta chain was sequenced in a study of human T cells and chemical hapten exposure. Time point denoted: patch test 3, about 24 weeks after DPC sensitization. As for treatment: therapeutic diphenylcyclopropenone sensitization with weekly scalp DPC. This clonotype was detected a few times. TCRdb reanalysed the RACE reads using MiXCR and keeps one entry per CDR3 protein. The sample records about 160,000 distinct CDR3 sequences, roughly 25% being singletons. The CDR3 consists of 14 residues. After removal of 3 bases from V and 5 bases from J, the junction contained 6 bases not matched to a gene. Germline CDR1 KGHDR, CDR2 SFDVKD.

The sample in question was whole blood, obtained in connection with sensitization to the hapten diphenylcyclopropenone (DPC). V and J are TRBV24-1 and TRBJ2-7; TRBD1 agrees at 7 bases. The TCR was taken from a woman aged 18-29 years with alopecia areata. Some clones in this sample may be carry-over from other donors' samples. This CDR3 is CATSDQTGDHEQYF. The CDR3 nucleotides are TGTGCCACCAGTGATCAAACAGGGGACCACGAGCAGTACTTC.